The TCR beta chain described here comes from a study of blood T cell repertoires in COVID-19. On the study more broadly: PBMCs, B-cell-depleted T cells, or T cells provided the cDNA or gDNA that made up the material.

Seattle participants joined during active infection and were tracked over time. V trimming: 8 bases; J trimming: 0 bases; junction bases outside the gene matches: 2. CDR3 length: 14 residues. The germline V gene encodes CDR1 LNHDA and CDR2 SQIVND (reference sequence). How the authors handled the data: It was from reference gene primer amplification that nucleated cell counts were estimated. Data came from immunoSEQ multiplex PCR; TCRdb stores just in-frame clones and leaves some out. V and J calls and clone size are copied from that table; D and trimming were computed from the DNA. The table has about 130,000 clones, around nine tenths seen once.

The chain joins TRBV19 to TRBJ2-1; 9 nucleotides align to TRBD2. The receptor was isolated from a man aged 45-65 years with COVID-19, enrolled during active disease. The material sequenced was peripheral blood. CDR3 coding DNA: TGTGCCAGTCGCGGGAGGGACTCCTACAATGAGCAGTTCTTC. Translated: CASRGRDSYNEQFF.